Each of the 24 T cell receptor beta chains below was sequenced from the same sample in a study of T cell repertoires in cytomegalovirus infection. Their specific antigens are unknown. TCRdb independently ran MiXCR on the reads; one entry per CDR3 protein. The sample holds around 540,000 distinct CDR3 sequences, more than 30% seen once. This sample comprised cultured PBMCs, obtained from culture after CMV antigen stimulation. The source is a human donor in good health (CMV status not recorded). Some clones in this sample may be carry-over from other donors' samples.

In this sample, this clonotype turned up a few times. The CDR3 region is CASSLRTGPETQYF. The CDR3 DNA sequence: TGTGCCAGCAGCTTGCGGACGGGACCTGAGACCCAGTACTTC. J is TRBJ2-5 and V is TRBV7-2; D might be TRBD1 or TRBD2, each matching 5 bases. This CDR3 has 14 residues. Germline CDR1 is SGHTA and CDR2 is FQGNSA. The V gene lost 3 bases and the J gene lost 5 bases, with 13 bases spanning the gap.

The chain carries TRBV7-8 and TRBJ1-1, with TRBD1 as a possible D gene (5 bases). This CDR3 spans 16 amino acids. Germline V gene lookup returns CDR1 SGHVS and CDR2 FQNEAQ. V was pared by 1 base and J by 0 bases, with 12 bases between. CDR3 coding DNA: TGTGCCAGCAGCTTAGAATTGCAGGGCCTGAACACTGAAGCTTTCTTT. It is translated as CASSLELQGLNTEAFF.

The chain carries TRBV6-2 or TRBV6-3 and TRBJ2-1; 11 bases align to TRBD2. Germline V gene lookup returns CDR1 MNHEY and CDR2 SVGEGT. This CDR3 is built from 17 residues. The trim removed 6 bases at V and 5 bases at J, leaving 12 bases unmatched. CDR3 in DNA: TGTGCCAGCAGCCGCGCCCGACTAGCGGGAACCCACAATGAGCAGTTCTTC. Its translation: CASSRARLAGTHNEQFF.

The V call is TRBV28, the J call TRBJ2-7, with no clear D. The CDR3 runs 14 residues. Per the germline V gene, CDR1 is MDHEN and CDR2 is SYDVKM. Trimming cost V 7 bases and J 2 bases, with 15 bases left between them. The CDR3 nucleotides read TGTGCCAGCATCCCATCGACTGTGACCTACGAGCAGTACTTC. As protein: CASIPSTVTYEQYF. Looking up the rest from reference TRBV28 and TRBJ2-7 gives the full variable domain: DVKVTQSSRYLVKRTGEKVFLECVQDMDHENMFWYRQDPGLGLRLIYFSYDVKMKEKGDIPEGYSVSREKKERFSLILESASTNQTSMYLCASIPSTVTYEQYFGPGTRLTVT.

This clonotype has just a few counts. The V and J genes are TRBV7-3 and TRBJ2-1; 8 bases are shared with TRBD2. J was trimmed by 4 bases and V by 5 bases; bases with no gene match: 7. Germline CDR1 reads SGHTA; CDR2 reads FQGTGA. The CDR3 contains 15 residues. The CDR3 sequence is CASSPMASGYNEQFF. The DNA of the CDR3 is TGTGCCAGCAGCCCAATGGCTAGCGGGTACAATGAGCAGTTCTTC.

This clonotype was found a few times. The rearrangement joins TRBV12-3 or TRBV12-4 to TRBJ1-4; no reliable D call. The CDR3 spans 14 residues. V lost 4 bases, J lost 4 bases, and 10 bases lay in between. CDR3 bases: TGTGCCAGCAGTTCTTCCGGGGATAATGAAAAACTGTTTTTT. This sequence encodes CASSSSGDNEKLFF.

The sample holds many counts of this clonotype. The chain has TRBV7-2 and TRBJ2-1, with 13 bases identical to TRBD2. V shed 7 bases, J shed 4 bases, and the junction held 19 bases outside the gene matches. CDR1 is SGHTA and CDR2 is FQGNSA in the germline V gene. The CDR3 has 20 residues. The CDR3 nucleotides read TGTGCCAGCATCCATCATTGGACTAGCGGGAGAAGGGAATTGTACAATGAGCAGTTCTTC. It specifies CASIHHWTSGRRELYNEQFF. Variable domain in full (rest from reference TRBV7-2 and TRBJ2-1): GAGVSQSPSNKVTEKGKDVELRCDPISGHTALYWYRQSLGQGLEFLIYFQGNSAPDKSGLPSDRFSAERTGGSVSTLTIQRTQQEDSAVYLCASIHHWTSGRRELYNEQFFGPGTRLTVL.

The chain recombines TRBV14 with TRBJ2-5; 13 bases match TRBD2. Germline V CDR1 and CDR2: SGHDN, FVKESK. V was pared by 0 bases and J by 0 bases, with 7 bases of the junction left unmatched. This CDR3 comprises 19 residues. The CDR3 spells CASSQEPGLAGIYQETQYF. The CDR3 DNA sequence: TGTGCCAGCAGCCAAGAACCGGGACTAGCGGGGATATACCAAGAGACCCAGTACTTC. The whole variable domain, filled in from reference TRBV14 and TRBJ2-5, reads EAGVTQFPSHSVIEKGQTVTLRCDPISGHDNLYWYRRVMGKEIKFLLHFVKESKQDESGMPNNRFLAERTGGTYSTLKVQPAELEDSGVYFCASSQEPGLAGIYQETQYFGPGTRLLVL.

This clonotype has more than one count but fewer than ten. The chain combines TRBV6-6 with TRBJ2-3; 11 bases agree with TRBD2. The germline V gene encodes CDR1 MNHNY and CDR2 SVGAGI (reference sequence). This CDR3 contains 13 residues. V shed 5 bases, J shed 5 bases, and the junction held 0 bases outside the gene matches. CDR3 in DNA: TGTGCCAGCAGTGGACTAGCGGGAGATACGCAGTATTTT. It encodes CASSGLAGDTQYF.

The chain joins TRBV7-8 to TRBJ1-6; maybe TRBD1 (5 bases). V lost 11 bases, J lost 10 bases, and 15 bases lay in between. CDR3 length: 12 amino acids. CDR1 is SGHVS, CDR2 FQNEAQ, per germline. The CDR3 DNA follows: TGTGCCGCCCGGGACGTAGGCTCACCCCTCCACTTT. Protein sequence: CAARDVGSPLHF.

Many counts were recorded for this clonotype. The rearrangement links TRBV7-2 to TRBJ1-5; 11 bases match TRBD1. The germline V gene has CDR1 SGHTA and CDR2 FQGNSA. The V and J ends lost 5 bases and 11 bases, in that order; junction bases with no gene match: 20. This CDR3 region has 18 residues. The CDR3 nucleotides are TGTGCCAGCAGCGTCGCGGGACAGGGGGTCCCCAGGTGTCTTTCCCAGCATTTT. Residues: CASSVAGQGVPRCLSQHF. The complete variable domain, with remaining parts taken from reference TRBV7-2 and TRBJ1-5, reads GAGVSQSPSNKVTEKGKDVELRCDPISGHTALYWYRQSLGQGLEFLIYFQGNSAPDKSGLPSDRFSAERTGGSVSTLTIQRTQQEDSAVYLCASSVAGQGVPRCLSQHFGDGTRLSIL.

This clonotype was seen only a few times. The rearrangement joins TRBV7-9 to TRBJ2-7; possible D gene TRBD1, 6 bases. V was pared by 5 bases and J by 4 bases, with 12 bases between. The germline V gene encodes CDR1 SEHNR and CDR2 FQNEAQ (reference sequence). The CDR3 is made up of 13 amino acids. CDR3 region: CASSKGTTYEQYV. The DNA of the CDR3 is TGTGCCAGCAGCAAGGGGACAACTTACGAGCAGTACGTC.

The chain employs TRBV24-1 and TRBJ2-3; TRBD1 agrees at 7 bases. Germline V gene sequence: CDR1 KGHDR, CDR2 SFDVKD. V lost 9 bases and J lost 2; bases outside the gene matches: 4. The CDR3 contains 13 residues. The CDR3 sequence is CATEGQTTDTQYF. The CDR3 bases are TGTGCCACCGAGGGACAGACCACAGATACGCAGTATTTT.

The genes are TRBV6-1 and TRBJ1-2; D unclear. The CDR3 runs to 17 residues. Per germline, CDR1 MNHNS and CDR2 SASEGT. Trimming took 7 bases from V and 2 from J, leaving 23 bases between them. The CDR3 coding sequence is TGTGCCAGCACCCTCGAAAGAGACCTACCCTTCAACTATGGCTACACCTTC. Translating it yields CASTLERDLPFNYGYTF.

This clonotype was seen a few times. This chain connects TRBV10-3 to TRBJ2-5; 7 bases line up with TRBD2. CDR1 and CDR2 from the germline V gene are ENHRY and SYGVKD. This CDR3 has 14 amino acids. With V trimmed by 10 bases and J by 1 base, 9 bases remained unmatched. For the CDR3, the DNA is TGTGCCAGTTCTAGCGGCGCCCTCCAAGAGACCCAGTACTTC. As protein: CASSSGALQETQYF.

This clonotype was counted between two and nine times. V is TRBV28 and J is TRBJ2-1; D not resolved. CDR1 MDHEN and CDR2 SYDVKM come from the germline V gene. V dropped 5 bases and J dropped 3 bases, with 41 bases sitting between them. The CDR3 sequence is 24 residues long. CDR3 amino acids: CASSPRYVEPRTPLKLPNYNEQFF. CDR3 nucleotide sequence: TGTGCCAGCAGTCCCCGCTATGTGGAGCCGCGCACACCCCTGAAACTCCCTAACTACAATGAGCAGTTCTTC.

This clonotype was seen a few times. J is TRBJ1-1 and V is TRBV6-1; D gene uncertain. CDR3 length: 13 amino acids. From germline, CDR1 is MNHNS and CDR2 SASEGT. V lost 6 bases, J lost 1 base, and 9 bases lay in between. The chain's CDR3 is CASRGPPNTEAFF. The CDR3 DNA reads TGTGCCAGCAGGGGTCCACCGAACACTGAAGCTTTCTTT.

This clonotype was seen only a few times. The chain uses TRBV5-4 and TRBJ1-1, with D unresolved. The CDR3 length is 14 residues. The germline V gene encodes CDR1 SGHNT and CDR2 YYREEE (reference sequence). Trimming left V 4 bases short and J 1 base short, with 11 bases between. The CDR3 loop reads CASSPAGSNTEAFF. The CDR3 DNA sequence: TGTGCCAGCAGCCCGGCGGGGTCGAACACTGAAGCTTTCTTT.

This clonotype showed up many times. The rearrangement joins TRBV6-1 to TRBJ2-3; the match to TRBD2 covers 8 bases. The germline CDR1 and CDR2 sequences are MNHNS and SASEGT. The CDR3 has 18 amino acids. After removal of 5 bases from V and 2 bases from J, the junction contained 15 bases not matched to a gene. The CDR3 sequence: CASSRAGLVAGTTDTQYF. DNA of the CDR3: TGTGCCAGCAGTCGGGCTGGGTTGGTAGCGGGAACCACAGATACGCAGTATTTT.

This clonotype was seen a few times. The rearrangement uses TRBV2 and TRBJ1-5, with a possible D match to TRBD1 (5 bases). In germline, CDR1 is SNHLY, CDR2 FYNNEI. There are 17 residues in the CDR3. Trimming left V 0 bases short and J 1 base short, with 13 bases between. CDR3 DNA sequence: TGTGCCAGCAGTGAAGCATACGACAGCTTAAGCAATCAGCCCCAGCATTTT. Translation: CASSEAYDSLSNQPQHF.

Ten or more counts support this clonotype. The CDR3 loop reads CASSPGTEYTEAFF. The CDR3 DNA reads TGTGCCAGCAGCCCCGGGACTGAGTACACTGAAGCTTTCTTT. This chain uses TRBV6-2 or TRBV6-3 with TRBJ1-1; D perhaps matches TRBD1 (5 bases). This CDR3 has 14 amino acids. The V and J ends lost 6 bases and 3 bases respectively, with 14 bases between them. Per the germline V gene, CDR1 is MNHEY and CDR2 is SVGEGT.

At least ten counts were recorded for this clonotype. The V and J genes are TRBV19 and TRBJ1-6; tentatively, D is TRBD1 (5 bases). Germline CDR1 is LNHDA and CDR2 is SQIVND (reference sequence). V dropped 7 bases and J dropped 8 bases, with 9 bases sitting between them. The CDR3 extends over 12 amino acids. The CDR3 is CASKGTYSPLHF. In DNA, the CDR3 is TGTGCCAGTAAAGGGACTTATTCACCCCTCCACTTT.

This clonotype was seen more than once but under ten times. J is TRBJ2-1 and V is TRBV12-5; D not certain. Between the trimmed V and J ends, which lost 2 bases and 7 bases, there was a span of 18 bases. This CDR3 comprises 16 residues. Germline V lookup: CDR1 LGHNT, CDR2 FRNRAP. In nucleotides, the CDR3 is TGTGCTAGTGGTTTGCGAGTGGCTGGGGTGGGGAATGAGCAGTTCTTC. Its protein product is CASGLRVAGVGNEQFF.

The chain links TRBV19 to TRBJ2-7; 11 nucleotides align to TRBD2. Per germline, CDR1 LNHDA and CDR2 SQIVND (reference sequence). This CDR3 has 14 amino acids. Germline trimming cut 10 bases from V and 0 bases from J; bases unmatched to any gene: 5. This CDR3 is CATGTSGSSYEQYF. The CDR3 coding sequence is TGTGCCACCGGGACTAGCGGAAGCTCCTACGAGCAGTACTTC.